This paragraph reports one T cell receptor beta chain. Its antigen has not been determined. A junction end diverges from the germline sequence, so it may reflect a read error. Receptor libraries were prepared by the immunoSEQ multiplex PCR assay. This is the immuneACCESS table as TCRdb keeps it, with only in-frame sequences that have V and J called. A part of the clones is gone; compared with another copy, unresolved V genes explain less than half, and the rest is unexplained. The table for this sample lists some 110,000 clones; about 93% of them were counted only once. In total, the top ten clones hold about 1.5% of the sample. This sample is drawn from a study of T cell changes during pregnancy in multiple sclerosis (dated by TCRdb to the late 2010s). Some background on the complete study: The study examined how the T cell repertoire changed over the course of pregnancy in women with multiple sclerosis.

The germline V gene supplies CDR1 SQVTM and CDR2 ANQGSEA. The cysteine opens and the phenylalanine closes a CDR3 of 11 amino acids. Kept here is only the CDR3 DNA, which spans 33 bases and is read in frame from base 1. The sample consisted of peripheral blood, taken in the third trimester of pregnancy. The TCR comes from a female donor with multiple sclerosis, enrolled in a pregnancy study. The V and J genes are TRBV29-1 and TRBJ2-7, with the D gene not confidently named. The CDR3 amino acid sequence is: CSVEVRGEQYF. At the DNA level, the sequence is TGCAGCGTAGAAGTCCGAGGCGAGCAGTACTTC.